A selection of T cell receptor beta chains follows, all from one sample in a study of T cell responses to AZD1222 COVID-19 vaccine. Only in-frame clones appear in the TCRdb table, and some are missing; sequencing was by immunoSEQ multiplex PCR. The sample lists more than 95,000 clones, around 89% occurring once. The source material was peripheral blood, sampled on day 0 of AZD1222 vaccination. Every receptor here comes from an adult in good health. CDR3s include the opening cysteine and the closing phenylalanine or tryptophan. The D gene is left open where the match is weak. Size values are once, few and many counts, or a class for expanded clones, and some rows have none.

clone size: NA
CDR3 length: 15
V gene: TRBV10-3
D gene: NA
J gene: TRBJ1-5
CDR3 protein: CAISGGGIGNQPQHF
CDR3 DNA: TGTGCCATCAGTGGGGGAGGGATAGGCAATCAGCCCCAGCATTTT

clone size: NA
CDR3 length: 15
V gene: TRBV19
D gene: TRBD1
J gene: TRBJ1-2
CDR3 protein: CASSNPRTGDYGYTF
CDR3 DNA: TGTGCCAGTAGTAACCCAAGGACAGGGGACTATGGCTACACCTTC

clone size: NA
CDR3 length: 15
V gene: TRBV2
D gene: TRBD2
J gene: TRBJ2-3
CDR3 protein: CASKSLAGSTDTQYF
CDR3 DNA: TGTGCCAGCAAATCCCTAGCGGGCAGCACAGATACGCAGTATTTT

clone size: NA
CDR3 length: 13
V gene: TRBV24-1
D gene: NA
J gene: TRBJ2-5
CDR3 protein: CATGTPNQETQYF
CDR3 DNA: TGTGCCACCGGGACCCCCAACCAAGAGACCCAGTACTTC

clone size: NA
CDR3 length: 15
V gene: TRBV29-1
D gene: TRBD2
J gene: TRBJ2-3
CDR3 protein: CSVDSGLAGVDTQYF
CDR3 DNA: TGCAGCGTGGATTCGGGCCTAGCGGGGGTAGATACGCAGTATTTT

clone size: once
CDR3 length: 17
V gene: TRBV4-1
D gene: TRBD2
J gene: TRBJ2-1
CDR3 protein: CASSSAPGLEESYEQFF
CDR3 DNA: TGCGCCAGCAGCTCTGCTCCGGGACTAGAGGAGTCCTATGAGCAGTTCTTC

clone size: NA
CDR3 length: 20
V gene: TRBV27
D gene: TRBD2
J gene: TRBJ2-1
CDR3 protein: CASSSGRAGGLLSSYNEQFF
CDR3 DNA: TGTGCCAGCAGCTCCGGCAGGGCGGGGGGCCTACTGAGCTCCTACAATGAGCAGTTCTTC

clone size: NA
CDR3 length: 15
V gene: TRBV6-1
D gene: TRBD1
J gene: TRBJ1-2
CDR3 protein: CASSDEGQGNYGYTF
CDR3 DNA: TGTGCCAGCAGTGACGAAGGACAGGGGAACTATGGCTACACCTTC

clone size: once
CDR3 length: 17
V gene: TRBV3-1/TRBV3-2
D gene: NA
J gene: TRBJ1-2
CDR3 protein: CASSRKAGQIGNYGYTF
CDR3 DNA: TGTGCCAGCAGCCGAAAAGCCGGACAGATCGGTAACTATGGCTACACCTTC

clone size: NA
CDR3 length: 14
V gene: TRBV7-3
D gene: TRBD2
J gene: TRBJ2-3
CDR3 protein: CASSPGTTGDTQYF
CDR3 DNA: TGTGCCAGCAGCCCAGGGACTACCGGGGATACGCAGTATTTT

clone size: NA
CDR3 length: 13
V gene: TRBV12-3/TRBV12-4
D gene: NA
J gene: TRBJ1-2
CDR3 protein: CASSLAGPYGYTF
CDR3 DNA: TGTGCCAGCAGTTTAGCGGGGCCCTATGGCTACACCTTC

clone size: NA
CDR3 length: 16
V gene: TRBV18
D gene: NA
J gene: TRBJ1-4
CDR3 protein: CASSPPSLATNEKLFF
CDR3 DNA: TGTGCCAGCTCACCCCCCTCCCTTGCAACTAATGAAAAACTGTTTTTT

clone size: NA
CDR3 length: 13
V gene: TRBV7-3
D gene: NA
J gene: TRBJ1-1
CDR3 protein: CASSRSPNTEAFF
CDR3 DNA: TGTGCCAGCAGTCGGAGCCCGAACACTGAAGCTTTCTTT